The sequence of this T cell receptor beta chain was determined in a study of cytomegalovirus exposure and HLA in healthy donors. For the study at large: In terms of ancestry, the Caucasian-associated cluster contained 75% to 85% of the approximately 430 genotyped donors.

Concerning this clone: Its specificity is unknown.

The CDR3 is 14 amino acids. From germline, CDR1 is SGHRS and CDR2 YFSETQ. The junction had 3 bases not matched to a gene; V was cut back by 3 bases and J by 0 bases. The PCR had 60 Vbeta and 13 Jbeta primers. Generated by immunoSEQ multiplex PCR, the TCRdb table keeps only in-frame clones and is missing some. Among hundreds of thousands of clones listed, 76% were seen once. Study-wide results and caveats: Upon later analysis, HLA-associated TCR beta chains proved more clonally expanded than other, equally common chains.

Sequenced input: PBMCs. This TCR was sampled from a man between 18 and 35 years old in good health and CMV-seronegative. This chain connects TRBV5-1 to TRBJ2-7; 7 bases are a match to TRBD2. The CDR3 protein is CASSWGGSSYEQYF. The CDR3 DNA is TGCGCCAGCAGCTGGGGGGGGAGCTCCTACGAGCAGTACTTC.